The T cell receptor (beta chain) under discussion was sequenced for a study of shared clonotypes between healthy human individuals (dated by TCRdb to the early 2020s). About the investigation overall: The cohort included a few men and a couple of women between 18 and 49 years of age. For each donor, CD4 naive and CD4 memory were each given three plates, CD8 naive was given two plates, and CD8 memory was given one plate. To estimate repertoire size and how much clonotypes are shared between individuals, the study performed deep sequencing of blood TCR repertoires from a few healthy adults. Libraries were prepared and TCR repertoires were sequenced by different laboratories using diverse techniques, in order to increase sequencing depth and limit assay-specific biases. Leukapheresis yielded between about 0.94 and 9.5 billion PBMCs per donor. Findings and caveats that apply to the study as a whole: Roughly 5% of naive CD4, 3.5% of naive CD8, 2.3% of memory CD4, and more than 0.35% of memory CD8 clonotypes were shared across several donors. Pairwise subsampling indicated that sequencing depth was expected to affect the degree of clonotype sharing among donors. Higher generation probabilities were observed for clonotypes shared by all four sorted-subset donors than for non-shared clonotypes. Only blood was sampled, and tissue TCR repertoires likely differ from those in blood. Rarefaction of sorted-subset datasets indicated incomplete sequencing despite the large sequencing depth. Because the study included a small number of donors, the genetic and exposure-history diversity represented was limited. Naive subsets generally had larger estimated clonotype richness than memory subsets.

The germline ends are 7 bases apart after V is trimmed by 4 bases and J by 0 bases. The cysteine opens and the phenylalanine closes a CDR3 of 14 amino acids. Only the CDR3 portion is preserved as DNA: 42 bases, with reading frame beginning at the first base. As encoded in the germline V gene, CDR1 is MRHNA while CDR2 is SNTAGT. Only one count was recorded for this clone. The antigen it binds to is not known. No per-base quality is available; no much larger clone lies one base away. Using the deep immunoSEQ assay, multiplex PCR amplified TCR CDR3 regions from genomic DNA. Extracted genomic DNA from each cell subset was distributed evenly across all wells of several immunoSEQ 96-well plates, and each plate was treated as a replicate. For sorted subsets, each replicate PCR was loaded with 200 ng genomic DNA, equivalent to 25,000 to 30,000 T cell genomes. Purified libraries were quantified with a Qubit 3.0 fluorometer, sized on a Bioanalyzer 2100, and re-quantified with the KAPA Library Quantification kit. A separate single-read 150-cycle Illumina NextSeq 550 flow cell was used to sequence each immunoSEQ 96-well plate. The authors' pipeline ran thus. The immunoSEQ output contained only junctional sequences without quality scores, so filtering could not match that applied to full-length reads. Sequences were annotated with PyIR, a Python wrapper for IgBLAST v1.9, using IMGT germline references to assign V/J genes and CDR3. Reads with weak V/J assignments (E-value above 1e-6), missing CDR3, stop codons, out-of-frame junctions, or ambiguous translated residues were removed. A V3J clonotype was defined by an identical inferred V gene, J gene, and CDR3 amino acid sequence. The percentage overlap between two repertoires was calculated by dividing the number of shared unique clonotypes by the size of the smaller repertoire. Repertoire richness was assessed with RTK rarefaction, the Chao1 estimator, and Recon v2.1 estimates of unobserved clonotypes. Generation probabilities for all TCRbeta clonotypes obtained by the gDNA method from a few donors were computed using OLGA. TCRdb retrieved this table from immuneACCESS and kept in-frame rearrangements only. Not all clones are present; in checked studies, unresolved V genes account for under half, and no reason is known for the remainder. The DNA gave D and trimming, while V, J and clone size come from that table. The sample yields more than 500,000 clones; about 96% were counted once. About 0.068% of the sample comes from the top ten.

Donors were healthy HIV-negative adults with no recently reported acute infections or vaccinations. Every donor was a Caucasian adult living in Nashville, Tennessee, USA. CD4+ T cells were enriched by magnetic negative selection, after which naive cells were positively selected on CD45RA and the negative fraction was taken as the memory subset. After blood collection by leukapheresis, PBMCs were isolated using Ficoll-Histopaque density gradient centrifugation and then cryopreserved in the vapor phase of liquid nitrogen. Analytical flow cytometry was used to check the purity and quantity of every magnetically sorted T cell population. Genomic DNA was isolated from each sorted fraction and quantified by UV absorbance on a Nanodrop 2000c.

This sequence was found in a young woman in good health. Sequencing was carried out using naive CD4+ T cells sorted from blood. The cell subset or site label here, explained by the study, means: CD45RA+ positively selected. The sequence is built from TRBV6-4 and TRBJ1-3; tentative D gene TRBD1, with 5 bases matching. CDR3 protein: CASSADTSGNTIYF. The DNA sequence is TGTGCCAGCAGTGCGGACACCTCTGGAAACACCATATATTTT.